These 21 T cell receptor beta chains originate from one sample sequenced in a study of T cell responses to AZD1222 COVID-19 vaccine. TCRdb's table, derived via immunoSEQ multiplex PCR, lists solely in-frame clones and lacks some. The table shows fewer than 120,000 clones, with around 90% occurring only once. Sample: peripheral blood, taken 28 days after the second AZD1222 dose. Receptor source: an adult who received the AZD1222 COVID-19 vaccine.

This sequence joins TRBV2 and TRBJ2-3; possible D gene TRBD1, 5 bases. Germline CDR1 reads SNHLY; CDR2 reads FYNNEI. The V gene lost 10 bases and the J gene lost 0 bases, with 14 bases spanning the gap. The CDR3 length is 14 residues. The CDR3 coding sequence is TGTGCCAACCAGGCAGGGATAAGCACAGATACGCAGTATTTT. It specifies CANQAGISTDTQYF.

This chain's CDR3 is CASPGQGFSYEQYF. CDR3 nucleotide sequence: TGTGCCAGCCCGGGACAGGGATTTTCCTACGAGCAGTACTTC. This chain links TRBV6-5 with TRBJ2-7; 9 bases map to TRBD1. Losses at the gene ends were 8 bases for V and 1 base for J; bases not matched to a gene: 6. The CDR3 is 14 residues long. Germline loops: CDR1 MNHEY, CDR2 SVGAGI.

This chain connects TRBV27 to TRBJ1-3; D is unclear. Germline V lookup: CDR1 MNHEY, CDR2 SMNVEV (reference sequence). Trimming pared 5 bases from V and 2 bases from J, leaving 13 bases between. The CDR3 is 15 amino acids. This CDR3 is CASSVDLWPGNTIYF. The CDR3 DNA follows: TGTGCCAGCAGTGTCGACCTTTGGCCTGGAAACACCATATATTTT.

V gene TRBV7-9 combines with J gene TRBJ2-3; TRBD2 is a possible D gene (6 bases). In germline, CDR1 is SEHNR, CDR2 FQNEAQ (reference sequence). The CDR3 length is 15 residues. Between the trimmed V and J ends, which lost 1 base and 6 bases, there was a span of 14 bases. The CDR3 sequence: CASSLVLAGKDTQYF. CDR3 nucleotides: TGTGCCAGCAGCTTAGTACTGGCGGGGAAGGATACGCAGTATTTT.

This chain connects TRBV2 to TRBJ2-1; 10 positions agree with TRBD2. This CDR3 is built from 14 residues. From germline, CDR1 is SNHLY and CDR2 FYNNEI. V was clipped by 6 bases and J by 3 bases; unmatched bases: 2. CDR3 coding DNA: TGTGCCAGCAGACAGCGGGGGGGCTACAATGAGCAGTTCTTC. It is translated as CASRQRGGYNEQFF.

This chain links TRBV9 with TRBJ2-2, with D possibly being TRBD1 (6 bases). Germline lookup yields CDR1 SGDLS and CDR2 YYNGEE. This CDR3 has 16 residues. Trimming removed 2 bases from V and 2 bases from J, with 13 bases in between. The CDR3 region is CASSVPGQLNTGELFF. CDR3 nucleotide sequence: TGTGCCAGCAGCGTTCCGGGACAACTAAACACCGGGGAGCTGTTTTTT.

The chain carries TRBV5-1 and TRBJ2-7; D is unresolved. Trimming removed 1 base from V and 4 bases from J, with 6 bases in between. CDR1 and CDR2 from the germline V gene are SGHRS and YFSETQ. This CDR3 has 12 residues. The CDR3 region has the DNA TGCGCCAGCAGCTTGAATAGGTACGAGCAGTACTTC. As protein: CASSLNRYEQYF.

This clone was recorded only once. The chain joins TRBV12-3 or TRBV12-4 to TRBJ2-5, with D possibly being TRBD2 (6 bases). Between the trimmed V and J ends, which lost 4 bases and 3 bases, there was a span of 9 bases. CDR3 length: 13 residues. This chain's CDR3 is CASSSRGEETQYF. The CDR3 DNA is TGTGCCAGCAGTTCGCGGGGCGAAGAGACCCAGTACTTC.

DNA for the CDR3: TGTGCCAGCAGCTTGACAGATGATACGCAGTATTTT. Translating it yields CASSLTDDTQYF. The V gene is TRBV11-2, the J gene TRBJ2-3, with D possibly being TRBD1 (5 bases). The CDR3 has 12 residues. V lost 3 bases to trimming and J lost 6 bases, with 7 bases between them. Germline V gene data show CDR1 as SGHAT and CDR2 as FQNNGV.

The chain joins TRBV19 to TRBJ2-3, with D perhaps given as TRBD1 or TRBD2 (5 bases each). The CDR3 loop spans 16 amino acids. V was pared by 1 base and J by 1 base, with 12 bases between. CDR1 and CDR2 from the germline V gene are LNHDA and SQIVND (reference sequence). The CDR3 reads CASSIGRGVRTDTQYF. The CDR3, as DNA: TGTGCCAGTAGTATAGGTCGGGGCGTCCGCACAGATACGCAGTATTTT.

This clone was seen once. The chain recombines TRBV6-2 or TRBV6-3 with TRBJ1-2; D possibly corresponds to TRBD1 (5 bases). Trimming stripped 6 bases from V and 0 bases from J, with 11 bases between. The CDR3 extends over 14 amino acids. Germline V gives CDR1 MNHEY, CDR2 SVGEGT. The CDR3 sequence: CASSRGASNYGYTF. CDR3 in DNA: TGTGCCAGCAGCCGTGGGGCCTCTAACTATGGCTACACCTTC.

The rearrangement links TRBV6-2 or TRBV6-3 to TRBJ2-3, with no clear D. The germline V gene has CDR1 MNHEY and CDR2 SVGEGT. The CDR3 runs to 14 residues. Trimming cost V 2 bases and J 2 bases, with 8 bases left between them. CDR3 bases: TGTGCCAGCAGTTACACACATAACACAGATACGCAGTATTTT. Its protein is CASSYTHNTDTQYF.

This clone has only one observation. This chain joins TRBV7-9 and TRBJ2-5; D might be TRBD2 (6 bases). The germline V and J ends were trimmed by 6 bases and 0 bases, with 8 bases remaining between them. The CDR3 is 13 amino acids. The germline V gene encodes CDR1 SEHNR and CDR2 FQNEAQ (reference sequence). The CDR3, as DNA: TGTGCCAGCAGTCCTAGCGACCAAGAGACCCAGTACTTC. Residues: CASSPSDQETQYF.

This clone turned up a few times. In DNA form, the CDR3 reads TGTGCCAGCAGTTATCGGCAGGGCCGCTACGAGCAGTACTTC. Protein: CASSYRQGRYEQYF. The chain couples TRBV6-5 to TRBJ2-7, with a tentative D call TRBD1 (5 bases). The germline V gene has CDR1 MNHEY and CDR2 SVGAGI. V was shortened by 3 bases and J by 3 bases, with 12 bases between the two germline ends. The CDR3 runs to 14 residues.

Here the CDR3 reads CASSQGLQSNYGYTF. The CDR3 bases are TGCGCCAGCAGCCAAGGACTACAGAGTAACTATGGCTACACCTTC. The V call is TRBV4-1, the J call TRBJ1-2; no clear D. V lost 1 base to trimming and J lost 1 base, with 10 bases between them. In germline, CDR1 is MGHRA, CDR2 YSYEKL. The CDR3 runs to 15 residues.

The rearrangement links TRBV11-3 to TRBJ2-2, with no clear D. The V gene lost 5 bases and the J gene lost 5 bases, with 12 bases spanning the gap. CDR1 is SGHNT and CDR2 is YENEEA in the germline V gene. The CDR3 contains 14 residues. The CDR3 reads CASSPVTGTGELFF. Here the CDR3 DNA reads TGTGCCAGCAGCCCCGTTACGGGTACCGGGGAGCTGTTTTTT. The variable domain in full, completed from reference TRBV11-3 and TRBJ2-2, reads EAGVVQSPRYKIIEKKQPVAFWCNPISGHNTLYWYLQNLGQGPELLIRYENEEAVDDSQLPKDRFSAERLKGVDSTLKIQPAELGDSAVYLCASSPVTGTGELFFGEGSRLTVL.

The rearrangement links TRBV7-8 to TRBJ1-1; no definite D call. V lost 0 bases, J lost 11 bases, and 13 bases lay in between. The CDR3 is 13 amino acids. Germline-derived CDR1 and CDR2 are SGHVS and FQNEAQ. In nucleotides, the CDR3 is TGTGCCAGCAGCTTAGCCGGGTGGGTCCGCGCTTTCTTT. Residues: CASSLAGWVRAFF.

CDR3 region: CASSKACRGGENIQYF. The CDR3 DNA is TGTGCCAGCAGCAAAGCGTGTCGTGGGGGCGAAAACATTCAGTACTTC. The chain recombines TRBV21-1 with TRBJ2-4; TRBD1, the table's D call, was not compared with the DNA. TRBV21-1 is a pseudogene segment. This CDR3 comprises 16 residues.

The chain joins TRBV18 to TRBJ1-5, with TRBD1 matching 12 bases. V dropped 3 bases and J dropped 5; count of bases not matched to a gene: 5. The CDR3 has 16 amino acids. CDR1 and CDR2 from the germline V gene are KGHSH and LQKENI. The CDR3 loop is CASSPGTGGADQPQHF. The DNA for the CDR3 is TGTGCCAGCTCACCGGGGACAGGGGGCGCAGATCAGCCCCAGCATTTT.

The V and J genes are TRBV19 and TRBJ2-3, with 8 nucleotides matching TRBD2. The V gene's germline CDR1 is LNHDA and CDR2 SQIVND (reference sequence). This CDR3 is 15 amino acids long. The J segment lost 3 bases and the V segment lost 4 bases, leaving 6 bases of the junction unmatched. CDR3 nucleotides: TGTGCCAGTAGTACCCAGCGGGGGTTGACAGATACGCAGTATTTT. It codes for CASSTQRGLTDTQYF.

The chain carries TRBV7-2 and TRBJ2-3, with 8 bases fitting TRBD2. Per germline, CDR1 SGHTA and CDR2 FQGNSA. This CDR3 has 17 amino acids. V lost 1 base, J lost 0 bases, and 6 bases stayed unmatched. The CDR3 bases are TGTGCCAGCAGCTTAGGTTCTAGCGGGCTGAGCACAGATACGCAGTATTTT. Translation: CASSLGSSGLSTDTQYF.